The 19 T cell receptor beta chains below were found in one sample sequenced in a study of Ad26.COV2.S vaccination and SARS-CoV-2 variants. Indicated treatment: approximately 18 received Ad26.COV2.S at low or high dose, single or two shots; roughly 5 received placebo; per-sample allocation not given. Day 63 after the first vaccine or placebo injection was the time point for sampling. The repertoire was sequenced with immunoSEQ multiplex PCR; TCRdb's copy has only in-frame clones and lacks some. The sample contains around 250,000 clones, around nine tenths of which appear only once. Source: peripheral blood, taken in a trial of Ad26.COV2.S vaccine versus placebo. These receptors all stem from a person between 18 and 65 years old who received the Ad26.COV2.S COVID-19 vaccine or a placebo.

The V and J genes are TRBV27 and TRBJ1-5; maybe TRBD1 (5 bases). The CDR3 loop spans 14 amino acids. V was pared by 4 bases and J by 3 bases, with 10 bases between. Looked up from germline, CDR1 is MNHEY and CDR2 is SMNVEV (reference sequence). CDR3 nucleotides: TGTGCCAGCAGTTCCGGGACCCTCAATCAGCCCCAGCATTTT. It is translated as CASSSGTLNQPQHF.

This sequence joins TRBV6-2 or TRBV6-3 and TRBJ1-2; 11 bases line up with TRBD1. The CDR3 has 15 amino acids. The V and J ends lost 4 bases and 3 bases, in that order; junction bases with no gene match: 4. Germline CDR1 reads MNHEY; CDR2 reads SVGEGT. CDR3 amino acids: CASSWTGGLDYGYTF. The CDR3 region has the DNA TGTGCCAGCAGTTGGACAGGGGGCCTGGACTATGGCTACACCTTC.

The V and J genes are TRBV2 and TRBJ2-3; 10 nucleotides agree with TRBD2. The ends lost 5 bases at V and 3 bases at J; junction bases unmatched: 5. Looked up from germline, CDR1 is SNHLY and CDR2 is FYNNEI. The CDR3 consists of 15 residues. This CDR3 is CASSFSGGPTDTQYF. CDR3 bases: TGTGCCAGCAGTTTTAGCGGGGGGCCAACAGATACGCAGTATTTT.

The chain uses TRBV5-6 and TRBJ1-2; 8 bases match TRBD1. The CDR3 is 14 amino acids. Germline trimming cut 2 bases from V and 4 bases from J; bases unmatched to any gene: 4. Germline V CDR1 and CDR2: SGHDT, YYEEEE. The CDR3 loop reads CASSLGQGSYGYTF. In nucleotides, the CDR3 is TGTGCCAGCAGCTTAGGACAGGGTAGCTATGGCTACACCTTC.

This rearrangement joins TRBV12-3 or TRBV12-4 to TRBJ1-2; the D is unclear. Trimming shortened V by 0 bases and J by 6 bases, and 8 bases separated the two germline ends. This CDR3 is built from 13 residues. This chain's CDR3 is CASSLAGQDGYTF. DNA of the CDR3: TGTGCCAGCAGTTTAGCAGGCCAGGATGGCTACACCTTC.

This chain connects TRBV5-6 to TRBJ1-4; D unclear. V dropped 0 bases and J dropped 12 bases, with 15 bases sitting between them. In germline, CDR1 is SGHDT, CDR2 YYEEEE. The CDR3 is made up of 14 amino acids. CDR3 nucleotide sequence: TGTGCCAGCAGCTTGGCTGGGGTGGGCATGGAACTGTTTTTT. It is translated as CASSLAGVGMELFF.

The rearrangement links TRBV5-1 to TRBJ1-1; D is unresolved. The V end lost 5 bases, the J end lost 0 bases, and 8 bases lay between the germline ends. The CDR3 runs to 13 residues. Germline CDR1 is SGHRS and CDR2 is YFSETQ. CDR3 amino acids: CASRGYMNTEAFF. The CDR3 nucleotides read TGCGCCAGCAGGGGATACATGAACACTGAAGCTTTCTTT.

The chain's CDR3 is CASSLDRLQSFVEGYTF. The CDR3 DNA reads TGTGCCAGCAGCTTGGATCGGTTACAGTCCTTCGTCGAGGGCTACACCTTC. The chain carries TRBV5-5 and TRBJ1-2; no clear D. The length of the CDR3 is 17 residues. V lost 0 bases and J 8 bases, leaving 23 bases between the germline ends. CDR1 is SGHKS, CDR2 YYEKEE, per germline (reference sequence). Full variable domain (remainder filled in from reference TRBV5-5 and TRBJ1-2): DAGVTQSPTHLIKTRGQQVTLRCSPISGHKSVSWYQQVLGQGPQFIFQYYEKEERGRGNFPDRFSARQFPNYSSELNVNALLLGDSALYLCASSLDRLQSFVEGYTFGSGTRLTVV.

This chain uses TRBV5-4 with TRBJ2-3; TRBD1 matches 9 bases. The CDR3 sequence is 14 residues long. V was clipped by 5 bases and J by 1 base; unmatched bases: 2. Germline loops: CDR1 SGHNT, CDR2 YYREEE (reference sequence). The CDR3 protein is CASRRTGGTDTQYF. The CDR3 nucleotides are TGTGCCAGCAGACGGACAGGGGGCACAGATACGCAGTATTTT.

The chain employs TRBV9 and TRBJ1-3; D is undetermined. From germline, CDR1 is SGDLS and CDR2 YYNGEE. Trimming stripped 4 bases from V and 4 bases from J, with 9 bases between. CDR3 length: 13 residues. CDR3 nucleotides: TGTGCCAGCAGCCCAGCTGGGGGAAACACCATATATTTT. Its protein is CASSPAGGNTIYF.

This chain uses TRBV9 with TRBJ2-7, with D perhaps matching TRBD1 (7 bases). Trimming stripped 0 bases from V and 5 bases from J, with 15 bases between. The germline gives CDR1 SGDLS, CDR2 YYNGEE. CDR3 size: 15 residues. The CDR3 sequence: CASSVEGQRADEQYF. For the CDR3, the DNA is TGTGCCAGCAGCGTAGAGGGACAGCGGGCGGACGAGCAGTACTTC. The full variable domain, its missing parts supplied by reference TRBV9 and TRBJ2-7, is DSGVTQTPKHLITATGQRVTLRCSPRSGDLSVYWYQQSLDQGLQFLIQYYNGEERAKGNILERFSAQQFPDLHSELNLSSLELGDSALYFCASSVEGQRADEQYFGPGTRLTVT.

The chain has TRBV6-5 and TRBJ1-2; D gene unclear. The CDR3 totals 12 residues. Germline CDR1 is MNHEY and CDR2 is SVGAGI. Trimming cost V 7 bases and J 0 bases, with 6 bases left between them. DNA for the CDR3: TGTGCCAGCATCAGTGCTAACTATGGCTACACCTTC. Encoded protein: CASISANYGYTF.

V is TRBV27 and J is TRBJ1-2, with D possibly being TRBD1 (5 bases). Trimming took off 4 bases at V and 4 bases at J, with 16 bases between the two ends. Germline loops: CDR1 MNHEY, CDR2 SMNVEV (reference sequence). There are 15 residues in the CDR3. The CDR3 protein is CASSSPFRGSYGYTF. In DNA, the CDR3 is TGTGCCAGCAGTTCCCCCTTCCGGGGGAGCTATGGCTACACCTTC.

The chain employs TRBV15 and TRBJ2-7; D remains ambiguous. Trimming stripped 0 bases from V and 5 bases from J, with 8 bases between. The V gene's germline CDR1 is LNHNV and CDR2 YYDKDF (reference sequence). The CDR3 totals 13 residues. The CDR3 bases are TGTGCCACCAGCAGAGATCTTCGCGACGAGCAGTACTTC. It is translated as CATSRDLRDEQYF. The full variable domain, with the rest looked up from reference TRBV15 and TRBJ2-7, is DAMVIQNPRYQVTQFGKPVTLSCSQTLNHNVMYWYQQKSSQAPKLLFHYYDKDFNNEADTPDNFQSRRPNTSFCFLDIRSPGLGDTAMYLCATSRDLRDEQYFGPGTRLTVT.

The genes are TRBV24-1 and TRBJ1-5; D gene ambiguous. The V gene's germline CDR1 is KGHDR and CDR2 SFDVKD. Deletions cut 5 bases from V and 5 bases from J, with 12 bases between. The CDR3 length is 14 residues. The CDR3 is CATSASVSDQPQHF. The CDR3 DNA follows: TGTGCCACCAGTGCGAGTGTTTCCGATCAGCCCCAGCATTTT.

The J gene is TRBJ1-1, the V gene TRBV19; unclear D gene. The CDR3 length is 12 residues. The germline CDR1 and CDR2 sequences are LNHDA and SQIVND (reference sequence). Trimming removed 1 base at V and 5 bases at J, with 5 bases between. The CDR3, as DNA: TGTGCCAGTAGTATAGGTAGTACTGAAGCTTTCTTT. Translating gives CASSIGSTEAFF.

DNA for the CDR3: TGTGCCAGTATCGCCGGGGGAAACACCGGGGAGCTGTTTTTT. This gives the protein CASIAGGNTGELFF. The J gene is TRBJ2-2, the V gene TRBV19; tentatively, D is TRBD2 (6 bases). V was trimmed by 7 bases and J by 2 bases, leaving 11 bases between them. There are 14 residues in the CDR3. Germline assignment: CDR1 LNHDA and CDR2 SQIVND (reference sequence).

J is TRBJ2-7 and V is TRBV14; 8 bases agree with TRBD1. The CDR3 is 16 residues long. Germline trimming cut 3 bases from V and 2 bases from J; bases unmatched to any gene: 9. Germline V gives CDR1 SGHDN, CDR2 FVKESK. CDR3 nucleotide sequence: TGTGCCAGCAGCCATCCCGACAGGGGAGACACCTACGAGCAGTACGTC. Translating gives CASSHPDRGDTYEQYV.

In this sample, this clone turned up once. V gene TRBV24-1 combines with J gene TRBJ2-2; D is possibly TRBD1 (5 bases). V lost 9 bases and J 4 bases, leaving 14 bases between the germline ends. The CDR3 has 14 residues. CDR1 is KGHDR, CDR2 SFDVKD, per germline. In nucleotides, the CDR3 is TGTGCCACCCGCGGATATGGGGCCACCGGGGAGCTGTTTTTT. It encodes CATRGYGATGELFF.